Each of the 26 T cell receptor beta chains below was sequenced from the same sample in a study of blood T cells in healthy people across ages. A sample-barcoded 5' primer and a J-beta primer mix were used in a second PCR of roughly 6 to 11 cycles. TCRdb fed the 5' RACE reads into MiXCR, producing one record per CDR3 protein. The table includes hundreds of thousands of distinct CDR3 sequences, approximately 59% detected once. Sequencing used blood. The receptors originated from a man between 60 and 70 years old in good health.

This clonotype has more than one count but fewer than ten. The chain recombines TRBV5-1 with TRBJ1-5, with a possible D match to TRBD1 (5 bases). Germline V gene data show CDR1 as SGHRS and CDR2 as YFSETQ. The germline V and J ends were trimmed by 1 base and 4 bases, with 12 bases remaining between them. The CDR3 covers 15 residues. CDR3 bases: TGCGCCAGCAGCTTGACAGCCGGGGGGAATCAGCCCCAGCATTTT. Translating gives CASSLTAGGNQPQHF.

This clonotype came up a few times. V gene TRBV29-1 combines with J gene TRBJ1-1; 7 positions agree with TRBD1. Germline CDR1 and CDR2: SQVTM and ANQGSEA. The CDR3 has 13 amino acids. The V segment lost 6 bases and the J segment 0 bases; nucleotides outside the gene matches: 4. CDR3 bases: TGCAGCGTCAAACAGGGGATGAACACTGAAGCTTTCTTT. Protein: CSVKQGMNTEAFF.

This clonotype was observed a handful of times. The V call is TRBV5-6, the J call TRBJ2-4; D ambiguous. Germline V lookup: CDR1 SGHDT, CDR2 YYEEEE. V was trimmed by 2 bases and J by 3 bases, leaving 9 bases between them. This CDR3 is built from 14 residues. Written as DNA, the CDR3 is TGTGCCAGCAGCTTCACTTCCCTCAAAAACATTCAGTACTTC. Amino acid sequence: CASSFTSLKNIQYF. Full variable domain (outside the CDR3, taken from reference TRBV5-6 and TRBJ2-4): DAGVTQSPTHLIKTRGQQVTLRCSPKSGHDTVSWYQQALGQGPQFIFQYYEEEERQRGNFPDRFSGHQFPNYSSELNVNALLLGDSALYLCASSFTSLKNIQYFGAGTRLSVL.

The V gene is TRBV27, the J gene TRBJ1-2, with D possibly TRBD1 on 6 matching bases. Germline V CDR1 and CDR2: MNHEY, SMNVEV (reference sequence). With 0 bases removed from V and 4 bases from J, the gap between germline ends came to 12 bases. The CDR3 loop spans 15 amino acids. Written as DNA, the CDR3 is TGTGCCAGCAGTTTATCAATAGGACAGAGCTATGGCTACACCTTC. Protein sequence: CASSLSIGQSYGYTF.

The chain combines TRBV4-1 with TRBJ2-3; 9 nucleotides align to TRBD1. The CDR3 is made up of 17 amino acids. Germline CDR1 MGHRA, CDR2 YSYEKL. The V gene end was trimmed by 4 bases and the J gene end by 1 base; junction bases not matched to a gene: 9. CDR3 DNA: TGCGCCAGCAGCCGACTACAGGGGGCAGGGGGCACAGATACGCAGTATTTT. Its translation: CASSRLQGAGGTDTQYF.

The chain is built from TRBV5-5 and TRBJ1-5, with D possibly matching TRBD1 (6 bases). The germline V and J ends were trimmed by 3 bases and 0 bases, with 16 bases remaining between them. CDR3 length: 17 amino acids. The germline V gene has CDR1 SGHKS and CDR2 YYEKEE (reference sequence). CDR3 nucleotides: TGTGCCAGCAGCTCTGGACAGCGCCGATATAGCAATCAGCCCCAGCATTTT. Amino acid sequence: CASSSGQRRYSNQPQHF.

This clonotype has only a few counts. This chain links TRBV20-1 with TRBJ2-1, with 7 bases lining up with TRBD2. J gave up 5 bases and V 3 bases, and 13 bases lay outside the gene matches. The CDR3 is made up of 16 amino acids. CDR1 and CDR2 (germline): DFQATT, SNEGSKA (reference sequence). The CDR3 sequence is CSASPFGGGANNEQFF. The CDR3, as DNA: TGCAGTGCTAGCCCGTTCGGGGGAGGGGCTAACAATGAGCAGTTCTTC.

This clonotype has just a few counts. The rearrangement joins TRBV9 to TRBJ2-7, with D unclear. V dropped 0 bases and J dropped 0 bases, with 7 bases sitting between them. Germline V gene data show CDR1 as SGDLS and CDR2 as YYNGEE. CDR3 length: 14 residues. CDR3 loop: CASSVESGSYEQYF. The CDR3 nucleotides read TGTGCCAGCAGCGTAGAGTCCGGCTCCTACGAGCAGTACTTC.

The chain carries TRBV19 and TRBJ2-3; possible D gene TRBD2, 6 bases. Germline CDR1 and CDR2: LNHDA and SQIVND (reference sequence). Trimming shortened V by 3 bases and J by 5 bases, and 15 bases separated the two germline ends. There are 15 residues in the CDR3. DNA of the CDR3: TGTGCCAGTAGTATCAACGGGGGAACGGGAGATACGCAGTATTTT. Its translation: CASSINGGTGDTQYF.

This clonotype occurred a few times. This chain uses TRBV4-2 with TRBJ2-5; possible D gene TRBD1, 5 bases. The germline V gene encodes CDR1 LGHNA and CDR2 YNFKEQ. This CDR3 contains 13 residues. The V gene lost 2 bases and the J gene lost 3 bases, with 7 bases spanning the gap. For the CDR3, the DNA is TGTGCCAGCAGCCAACTAGGGGAAGAGACCCAGTACTTC. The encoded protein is CASSQLGEETQYF.

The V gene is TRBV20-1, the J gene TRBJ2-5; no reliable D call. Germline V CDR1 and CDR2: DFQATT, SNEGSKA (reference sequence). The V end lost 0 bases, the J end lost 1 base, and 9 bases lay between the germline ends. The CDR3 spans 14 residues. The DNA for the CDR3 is TGCAGTGCTAGAGATACACGGAGCCAAGAGACCCAGTACTTC. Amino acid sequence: CSARDTRSQETQYF.

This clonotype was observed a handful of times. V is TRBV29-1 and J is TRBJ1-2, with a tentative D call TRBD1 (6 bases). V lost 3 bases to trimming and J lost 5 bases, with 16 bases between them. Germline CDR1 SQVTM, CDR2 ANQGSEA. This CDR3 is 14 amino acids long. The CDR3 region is CSVDRTRGTYGYTF. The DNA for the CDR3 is TGCAGCGTTGATAGAACCAGGGGAACGTATGGCTACACCTTC.

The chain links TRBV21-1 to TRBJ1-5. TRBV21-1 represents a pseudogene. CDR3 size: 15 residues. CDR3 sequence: CASSKLRGDNQPQHF. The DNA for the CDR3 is TGTGCCAGCAGCAAACTACGAGGTGACAATCAGCCCCAGCATTTT.

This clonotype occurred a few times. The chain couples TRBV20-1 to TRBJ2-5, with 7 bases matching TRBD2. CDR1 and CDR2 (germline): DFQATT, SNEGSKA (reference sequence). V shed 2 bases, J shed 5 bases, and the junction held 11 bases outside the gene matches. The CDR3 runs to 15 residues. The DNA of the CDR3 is TGCAGTGCTAGACCCCCACTAGCGCTGGGGGAGACCCAGTACTTC. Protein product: CSARPPLALGETQYF.

CDR3 DNA sequence: TGTGCCACCAGGGCGGGTGGCACAGATACGCAGTATTTT. Protein sequence: CATRAGGTDTQYF. The rearrangement joins TRBV24-1 to TRBJ2-3; D may be TRBD2 (5 bases). Trimming cost V 7 bases and J 1 base, with 8 bases left between them. Germline-derived CDR1 and CDR2 are KGHDR and SFDVKD. The CDR3 covers 13 residues.

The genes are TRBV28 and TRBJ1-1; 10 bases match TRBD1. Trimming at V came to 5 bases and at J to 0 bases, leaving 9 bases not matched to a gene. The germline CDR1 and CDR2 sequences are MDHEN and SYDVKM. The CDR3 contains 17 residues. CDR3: CASSNRDRGFMNTEAFF. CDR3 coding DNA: TGTGCCAGCAGTAACCGGGACAGGGGCTTTATGAACACTGAAGCTTTCTTT.

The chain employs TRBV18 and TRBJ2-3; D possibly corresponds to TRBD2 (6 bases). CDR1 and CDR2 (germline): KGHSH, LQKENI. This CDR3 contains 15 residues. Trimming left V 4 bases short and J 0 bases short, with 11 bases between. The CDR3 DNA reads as TGTGCCAGCTCACTGGACTACCTAAGCACAGATACGCAGTATTTT. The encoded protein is CASSLDYLSTDTQYF. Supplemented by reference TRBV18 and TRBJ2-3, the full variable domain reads NAGVMQNPRHLVRRRGQEARLRCSPMKGHSHVYWYRQLPEEGLKFMVYLQKENIIDESGMPKERFSAEFPKEGPSILRIQQVVRGDSAAYFCASSLDYLSTDTQYFGPGTRLTVL.

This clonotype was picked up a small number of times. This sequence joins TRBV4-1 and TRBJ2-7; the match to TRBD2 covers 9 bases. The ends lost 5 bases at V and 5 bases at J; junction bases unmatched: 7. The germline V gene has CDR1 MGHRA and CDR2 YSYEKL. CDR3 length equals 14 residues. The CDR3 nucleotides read TGCGCCAGCAGCTTCGGGGCTAGCGGGGACGAGCAGTACTTC. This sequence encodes CASSFGASGDEQYF.

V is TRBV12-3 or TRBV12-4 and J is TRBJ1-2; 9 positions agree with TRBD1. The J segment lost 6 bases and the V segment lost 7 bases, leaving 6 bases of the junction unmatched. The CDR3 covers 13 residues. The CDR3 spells CASNSGTGNGYTF. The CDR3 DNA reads TGTGCCAGCAATTCCGGGACAGGGAATGGCTACACCTTC.

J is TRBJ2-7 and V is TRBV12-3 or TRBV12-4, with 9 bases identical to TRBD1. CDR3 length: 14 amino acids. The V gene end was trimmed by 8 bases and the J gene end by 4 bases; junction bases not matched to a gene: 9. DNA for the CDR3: TGTGCCAGCCAGCTGGGACAGGGTGTTTACGAGCAGTACTTC. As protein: CASQLGQGVYEQYF.

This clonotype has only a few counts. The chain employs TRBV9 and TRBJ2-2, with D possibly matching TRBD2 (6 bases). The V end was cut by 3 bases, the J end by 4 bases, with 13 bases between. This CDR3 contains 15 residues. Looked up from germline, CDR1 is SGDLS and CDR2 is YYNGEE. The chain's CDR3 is CASSETSGATGELFF. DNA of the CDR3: TGTGCCAGCAGCGAGACTAGTGGAGCCACCGGGGAGCTGTTTTTT.

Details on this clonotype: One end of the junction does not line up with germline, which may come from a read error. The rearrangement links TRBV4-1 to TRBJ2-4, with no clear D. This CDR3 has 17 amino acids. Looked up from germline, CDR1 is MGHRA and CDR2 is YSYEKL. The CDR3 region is CASSQDRPTRAKNVQYF. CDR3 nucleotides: TGCGCCAGCAGCCAAGATCGGCCAACCCGAGCCAAAAACGTTCAGTACTTC.

The CDR3 DNA is TGTGCCAGCGACCGGGACAGGGTGTCTCGTGAGCAGTTCTTC. The encoded protein is CASDRDRVSREQFF. The V call is TRBV6-1, the J call TRBJ2-1, with 9 bases fitting TRBD1. CDR1 and CDR2 from the germline V gene are MNHNS and SASEGT. This CDR3 comprises 14 residues. With 8 bases clipped from V and 9 bases from J, the junction kept 11 bases outside the gene matches.

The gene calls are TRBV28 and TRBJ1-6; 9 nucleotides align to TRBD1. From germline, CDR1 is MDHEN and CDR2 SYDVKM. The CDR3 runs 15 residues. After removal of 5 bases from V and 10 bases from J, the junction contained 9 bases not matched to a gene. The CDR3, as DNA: TGTGCCAGCAGTGGTGCCGGGACAGGGACCTCACCCCTCCACTTT. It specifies CASSGAGTGTSPLHF.

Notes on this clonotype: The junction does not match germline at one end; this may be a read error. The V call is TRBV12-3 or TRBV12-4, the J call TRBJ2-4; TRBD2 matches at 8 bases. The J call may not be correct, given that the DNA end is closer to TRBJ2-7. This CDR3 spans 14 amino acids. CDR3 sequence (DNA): TGTGCTAGCAGTCCAGCGGGAGCATCTGCCGAGCAGTACTTC. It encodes CASSPAGASAEQYF.

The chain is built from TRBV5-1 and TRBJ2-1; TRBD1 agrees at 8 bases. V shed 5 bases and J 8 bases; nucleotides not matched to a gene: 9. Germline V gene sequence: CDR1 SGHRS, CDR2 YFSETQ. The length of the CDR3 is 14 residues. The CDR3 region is CASRSGGAGYEQFF. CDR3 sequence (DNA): TGCGCCAGCAGGTCAGGGGGCGCGGGCTATGAGCAGTTCTTC.